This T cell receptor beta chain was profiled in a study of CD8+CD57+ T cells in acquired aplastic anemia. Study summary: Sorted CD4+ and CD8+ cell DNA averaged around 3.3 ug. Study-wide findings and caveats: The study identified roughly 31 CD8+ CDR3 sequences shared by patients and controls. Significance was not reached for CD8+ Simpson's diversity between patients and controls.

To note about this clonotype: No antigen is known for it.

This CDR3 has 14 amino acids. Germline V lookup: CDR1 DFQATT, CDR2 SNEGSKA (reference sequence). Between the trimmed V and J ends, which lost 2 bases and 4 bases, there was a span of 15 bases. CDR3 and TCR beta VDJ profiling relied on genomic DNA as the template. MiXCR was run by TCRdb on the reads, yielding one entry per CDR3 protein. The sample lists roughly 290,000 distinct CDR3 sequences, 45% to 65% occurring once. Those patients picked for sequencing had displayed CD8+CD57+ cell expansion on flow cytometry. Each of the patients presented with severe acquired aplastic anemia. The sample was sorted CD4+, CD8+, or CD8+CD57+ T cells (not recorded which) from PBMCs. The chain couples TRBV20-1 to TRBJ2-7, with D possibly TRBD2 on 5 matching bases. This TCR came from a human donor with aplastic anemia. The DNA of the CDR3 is TGCAGTGCTAGATGGGCGGGCCCGGGTTACGAGCAGTACTTC. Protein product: CSARWAGPGYEQYF.